The clone carrying this T cell receptor (beta chain) was detected only a few times. Its antigen is unidentified. This entry comes from a study of T cell repertoires in cytomegalovirus infection. Study as a whole: Public TCR beta signatures marked donors with CMV infection and the matching HLA. Study-wide points: Identification of carriers of CMV plus the relevant HLA was achieved through cumulative public TCR beta family frequency. In two of eight donors, the top clonotype was HLA-C-restricted CMV-specific.

The ends were cut back, 2 bases at V and 2 bases at J, with 14 bases in the middle. Germline loops: CDR1 SGHAT, CDR2 FQNNGV. This CDR3 spans 16 amino acids. TCRdb re-called the reads with MiXCR, one entry per CDR3 protein. The sample yields some 160,000 distinct CDR3 sequences, roughly 17% seen once. The V gene is TRBV11-2, the J gene TRBJ2-3; no firm D call. The specimen sequenced was CD8+ T cells from PBMCs. This TCR came from a human donor in good health (CMV status not recorded). Some clones in this sample may be carry-over from other donors' samples. CDR3 region: CASSLRKGSLTDTQYF. CDR3 nucleotides: TGTGCCAGCAGCTTAAGAAAGGGCAGCCTCACAGATACGCAGTATTTT.